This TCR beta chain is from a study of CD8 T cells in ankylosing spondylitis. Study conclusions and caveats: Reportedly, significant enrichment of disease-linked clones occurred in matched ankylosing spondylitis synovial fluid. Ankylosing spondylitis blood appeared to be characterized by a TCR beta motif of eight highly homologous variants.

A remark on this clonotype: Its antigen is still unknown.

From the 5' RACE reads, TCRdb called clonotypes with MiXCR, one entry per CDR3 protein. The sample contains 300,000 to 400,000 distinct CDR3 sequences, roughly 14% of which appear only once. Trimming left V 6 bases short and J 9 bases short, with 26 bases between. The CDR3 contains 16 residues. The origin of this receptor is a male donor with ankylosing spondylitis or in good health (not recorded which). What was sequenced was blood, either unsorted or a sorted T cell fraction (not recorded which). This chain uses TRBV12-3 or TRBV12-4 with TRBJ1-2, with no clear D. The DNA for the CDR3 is TGTGCCAGCAGCACACCCACTCCTGGGTCCCCCGGAAGCTACACCTTC. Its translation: CASSTPTPGSPGSYTF.